The present entry profiles one TCR beta chain with its context. This CDR3 has 16 residues. The junction had 5 bases not matched to a gene; V was cut back by 2 bases and J by 3 bases. Germline V lookup: CDR1 SGDLS, CDR2 YYNGEE. These data come from a study of T cell changes during pregnancy in multiple sclerosis. Some clones are missing from TCRdb's copy, which holds only in-frame ones; the method was immunoSEQ multiplex PCR. The table lists 45,000 to 55,000 clones, roughly 92% of them singletons. The clonotype originates from a female donor with multiple sclerosis, enrolled in a pregnancy study. V and J are TRBV9 and TRBJ2-7; 13 nucleotides agree with TRBD2. The source was peripheral blood, collected after pregnancy. The CDR3 reads CASSVRGLAGIYEQYF. For the CDR3, the DNA is TGTGCCAGCAGCGTGAGGGGACTAGCGGGGATCTACGAGCAGTACTTC.